A selection of T cell receptor beta chains follows, all from one sample in a study of monozygotic twins with inflammatory bowel disease. TCRdb re-called the 5' RACE reads; every CDR3 protein appears as one record, without DNA. The specimen's table records 150,000 or so distinct CDR3 sequences. The material sequenced was blood. These receptors were collected from a human donor with ulcerative colitis or Crohn's disease, or a healthy co-twin of an affected twin (not recorded which). CDR3s include the opening cysteine and the closing phenylalanine or tryptophan. Where a row states a size, it is once, few, many or the class of an expanded clone; other rows omit it.

TRBJ2-7,.,TRBV5-1,CASSFIGDYEQYF
TRBJ2-7,.,TRBV20-1,CSANSGTGGAILPEQYF
TRBJ2-5,.,TRBV7-2,CASSQDRDRQAQYF
TRBJ1-1,.,TRBV6-5,CASTHGPTEAFF
TRBJ2-2,.,TRBV7-8,CASSPLAGGTGELFF
TRBJ2-7,.,TRBV6-1,CASRAPTGHWDEQYF
TRBJ2-2,.,TRBV5-1,CASSPTGGLTGELFF
TRBJ2-1,.,TRBV5-1,CASSSGTRYNEQFF
TRBJ2-1,.,TRBV4-3,CASSQDTVSYNEQFF
TRBJ2-2,.,TRBV3-1,CASSQASRNTGELFF
TRBJ1-5,.,TRBV11-2,CASSFSTQGNQPQHF
TRBJ2-1,.,TRBV5-1,CASSQDSDYNEQFF
TRBJ2-1,.,TRBV7-9,CASSTGGERNEQFF
TRBJ2-1,.,TRBV7-3,CASSLETSGYNEQFF
TRBJ2-4,.,TRBV20-1,CSAPRGASKNIQYF
TRBJ2-2,.,TRBV6-2/TRBV6-3,CASSRTGATGELFF
TRBJ1-6,.,TRBV27,CASSLEGSRRFSPLHF
TRBJ2-7,.,TRBV7-2,CASSLATGHTYEQYF
TRBJ2-7,.,TRBV2,CASIGTATYEQYF
TRBJ2-3,.,TRBV30,CAWSRGLAGVSDTQYF
TRBJ1-1,.,TRBV7-9,CASSKPPEAFF
TRBJ2-3,.,TRBV20-1,CSALIRGFTDTQYF
TRBJ2-3,.,TRBV20-1,CSAIIPGLAGVTDTQYF
TRBJ2-7,.,TRBV29-1,CSGGTSGRSYEQYF
TRBJ1-6,.,TRBV6-5,CASSYSGLEPPLHF
TRBJ2-1,.,TRBV4-1,CASSQRILGTSGRGGNEQFF
TRBJ2-7,.,TRBV7-7,CASSASAGYEQYF
TRBJ2-3,.,TRBV5-6,CASSLAPGLVSTDTQYF
TRBJ2-7,.,TRBV18,CASSRMPGTVISYEQYF
TRBJ2-1,.,TRBV6-4,CASSPPGLAGVKGRNEQFF
TRBJ2-1,.,TRBV5-1,CASSPGTYIYNEQFF
TRBJ2-5,medium-sized,TRBV3-1,CASSQGQETQYF
TRBJ1-1,.,TRBV5-1,CASSAYRGVFSSEAFF
TRBJ1-2,.,TRBV2,CASSEEGDVNGYTF
TRBJ2-1,.,TRBV5-1,CASSLDREEFF
TRBJ2-7,.,TRBV29-1,CSAATQGVGEQYF
TRBJ2-7,.,TRBV20-1,CSARSSYEQYF